These 18 T cell receptor beta chains came from one sample sequenced in a study of cytomegalovirus exposure and HLA in healthy donors. PCR amplification relied on 60 Vbeta primers (plus 13 Jbeta primers). The assay was immunoSEQ multiplex PCR, and TCRdb's table has in-frame clones only and misses some. The data contain around 130,000 clones, 77% of them seen just once; the ten biggest clones take up around 5.8%. Material for sequencing was PBMCs. These receptor sequences come from a man aged 18 to 29 in good health and CMV-seropositive.

The V call is TRBV6-5, the J call TRBJ2-5, with a weak D call TRBD2 (6 bases). This CDR3 has 13 residues. Deletions cut 10 bases from V and 2 bases from J, with 14 bases between. Germline-derived CDR1 and CDR2 are MNHEY and SVGAGI. The CDR3: CATRGEWQETQYF. The CDR3 DNA is TGTGCCACGCGGGGTGAGTGGCAAGAGACCCAGTACTTC.

The V and J genes are TRBV6-6 and TRBJ1-1; 9 bases fit TRBD1. Germline CDR1 and CDR2: MNHNY and SVGAGI (reference sequence). J gave up 5 bases and V 10 bases, and 17 bases lay outside the gene matches. The CDR3 covers 16 residues. This chain's CDR3 is CANIVAPGTGLTEAFF. The CDR3 nucleotides read TGTGCCAACATAGTGGCGCCCGGGACAGGGTTGACTGAAGCTTTCTTT.

The rearrangement joins TRBV2 to TRBJ2-5; tentatively, D is TRBD1 (6 bases). The CDR3 is 15 residues long. V was shortened by 3 bases and J by 1 base, with 12 bases between the two germline ends. Germline loops: CDR1 SNHLY, CDR2 FYNNEI. CDR3 protein: CASSEVVQGQETQYF. The CDR3, as DNA: TGTGCCAGCAGTGAGGTCGTACAGGGCCAAGAGACCCAGTACTTC.

This chain joins TRBV9 and TRBJ1-6; weak D call: TRBD1 (6 bases). Germline assignment: CDR1 SGDLS and CDR2 YYNGEE. This CDR3 region has 15 residues. V was shortened by 3 bases and J by 7 bases, with 14 bases between the two germline ends. The DNA of the CDR3 is TGTGCCAGCAGCGCCACACAGGGTAGCAATTCACCCCTCCACTTT. As protein: CASSATQGSNSPLHF.

The V call is TRBV5-5, the J call TRBJ1-3; 9 bases fit TRBD1. This CDR3 contains 16 residues. V dropped 2 bases and J dropped 4; count of bases not matched to a gene: 7. Germline V lookup: CDR1 SGHKS, CDR2 YYEKEE (reference sequence). DNA for the CDR3: TGTGCCAGCAGCTTCTCGGACAGGGGTTACGGAAACACCATATATTTT. Protein: CASSFSDRGYGNTIYF.

As DNA, the CDR3 is TGTGCCAGCAGCTTCGGCAGGGTCCCCTACGAGCAGTACTTC. Its protein product is CASSFGRVPYEQYF. The V and J genes are TRBV5-4 and TRBJ2-7; possibly TRBD1 for D (5 bases). V dropped 2 bases and J dropped 2 bases, with 11 bases sitting between them. Germline V gives CDR1 SGHNT, CDR2 YYREEE (reference sequence). This CDR3 region has 14 residues.

This clone was counted only a few times. The chain is built from TRBV4-1 and TRBJ2-3; 12 bases line up with TRBD2. The CDR3 has 18 amino acids. Germline V gives CDR1 MGHRA, CDR2 YSYEKL. V shed 2 bases, J shed 2 bases, and the junction held 8 bases outside the gene matches. The chain's CDR3 is CASSQLAGGRRDTDTQYF. DNA for the CDR3: TGCGCCAGCAGCCAACTAGCGGGAGGGAGGAGGGACACAGATACGCAGTATTTT.

Only a few counts were recorded for this clone. This chain connects TRBV28 to TRBJ1-1, with D possibly being TRBD1 (6 bases). With 1 base removed from V and 10 bases from J, the gap between germline ends came to 16 bases. The germline V gene has CDR1 MDHEN and CDR2 SYDVKM. The CDR3 totals 14 residues. The CDR3 is CASSLLAGAGGAFF. As DNA, the CDR3 is TGTGCCAGCAGTTTATTGGCAGGGGCGGGAGGAGCTTTCTTT.

J is TRBJ2-3 and V is TRBV10-3; tentative D call: TRBD2 (7 bases). The germline V and J ends were trimmed by 2 bases and 7 bases, with 10 bases remaining between them. Germline loops: CDR1 ENHRY, CDR2 SYGVKD. This CDR3 is 13 amino acids long. CDR3 sequence reads: CAISERGDNTQYF. The CDR3 DNA sequence: TGTGCCATCAGTGAGCGGGGGGACAATACGCAGTATTTT.

V is TRBV4-1 and J is TRBJ2-5; D may be TRBD2 (7 bases). Germline loops: CDR1 MGHRA, CDR2 YSYEKL. Deletions cut 2 bases from V and 2 bases from J, with 12 bases between. The CDR3 extends over 15 amino acids. The CDR3 region has the DNA TGCGCCAGCAGCCAATGGGGGGGACAACAAGAGACCCAGTACTTC. Translation gives CASSQWGGQQETQYF.

J is TRBJ1-1 and V is TRBV5-1, with 9 bases fitting TRBD1. The germline CDR1 and CDR2 sequences are SGHRS and YFSETQ. V lost 0 bases and J lost 7; bases outside the gene matches: 7. The CDR3 spans 15 residues. CDR3 loop: CASSLGGQGGIEAFF. The DNA of the CDR3 is TGCGCCAGCAGCTTGGGGGGACAGGGCGGAATTGAAGCTTTCTTT.

The rearrangement links TRBV7-2 to TRBJ2-7; a weak D match, TRBD1 (5 bases). The CDR3 runs 12 residues. Germline assignment: CDR1 SGHTA and CDR2 FQGNSA. Deletions cut 5 bases from V and 0 bases from J, with 5 bases between. The CDR3 region is CASSQGSYEQYF. In DNA form, the CDR3 reads TGTGCCAGCAGCCAGGGCTCCTACGAGCAGTACTTC.

In the case of this clone: At one boundary the junction diverges from the germline segment, which might be a read error. The CDR3 loop reads CASSSYREWGNRPQHF. The CDR3 nucleotides read TGTGCCAGCAGTTCCTACAGGGAATGGGGCAATCGGCCCCAGCATTTT. The rearrangement links TRBV27 to TRBJ1-5; possibly TRBD1 for D (6 bases). Germline V lookup: CDR1 MNHEY, CDR2 SMNVEV (reference sequence). The CDR3 sequence is 16 residues long.

This rearrangement joins TRBV2 to TRBJ2-2, with 9 bases that match TRBD2. The CDR3 is 17 amino acids. Per the germline V gene, CDR1 is SNHLY and CDR2 is FYNNEI. J was trimmed by 4 bases and V by 4 bases; bases with no gene match: 10. The DNA of the CDR3 is TGTGCCAGCAGTGGAGTAGTAGCGGGAGTCGGCACCGGGGAGCTGTTTTTT. It yields the protein CASSGVVAGVGTGELFF.

The chain has TRBV5-1 and TRBJ2-5; 9 nucleotides line up with TRBD1. Germline CDR1 SGHRS, CDR2 YFSETQ. The CDR3 extends over 15 amino acids. V trimming: 3 bases; J trimming: 1 base; junction bases outside the gene matches: 4. CDR3 sequence (DNA): TGCGCCAGCAGCTCCGGGACAGGGCCCCAAGAGACCCAGTACTTC. It codes for CASSSGTGPQETQYF.

This clone was picked up one time. The CDR3 loop is CASSLEGRGVYEQYF. For the CDR3, the DNA is TGTGCCAGCAGCTTAGAGGGGAGGGGTGTCTACGAGCAGTACTTC. This chain uses TRBV13 with TRBJ2-7, with TRBD2 matching 7 bases. V shed 1 base and J 3 bases; nucleotides not matched to a gene: 6. The CDR3 length is 15 residues. CDR1 is PRHDT and CDR2 is FYEKMQ in the germline V gene (reference sequence).

V usage is TRBV27 and J usage is TRBJ2-7, with TRBD2 identical over 9 bases. The V gene end was trimmed by 7 bases and the J gene end by 8 bases; junction bases not matched to a gene: 9. This CDR3 region has 13 residues. CDR1 and CDR2 from the germline V gene are MNHEY and SMNVEV (reference sequence). The CDR3 coding sequence is TGTGCCAGCACTCGACTAGCGGAGGGGAAGCAGTACTTC. It specifies CASTRLAEGKQYF.

The chain couples TRBV30 to TRBJ2-3, with unresolved D. The CDR3 has 11 residues. Per germline, CDR1 GTSNPN and CDR2 SVGIG (reference sequence). V was trimmed by 0 bases and J by 5 bases, leaving 3 bases between them. The CDR3 DNA is TGTGCCTGGAGTGTTAGAGATACGCAGTATTTT. Translating it yields CAWSVRDTQYF.